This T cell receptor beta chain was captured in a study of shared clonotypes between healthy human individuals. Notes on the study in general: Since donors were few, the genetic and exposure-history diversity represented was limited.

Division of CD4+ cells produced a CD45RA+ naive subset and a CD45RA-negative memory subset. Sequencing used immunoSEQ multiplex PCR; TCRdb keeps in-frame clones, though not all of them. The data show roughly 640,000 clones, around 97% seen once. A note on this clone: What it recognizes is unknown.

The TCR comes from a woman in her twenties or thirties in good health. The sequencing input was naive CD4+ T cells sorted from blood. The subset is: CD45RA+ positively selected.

The CDR3 reads CAWSSGTAEKLFF. DNA of the CDR3: TGTGCCTGGAGTTCCGGGACGGCTGAAAAACTGTTTTTT. This sequence joins TRBV30 and TRBJ1-4; D is perhaps TRBD1 (5 bases). Germline-derived CDR1 and CDR2 are GTSNPN and SVGIG (reference sequence). V lost 2 bases and J lost 7, with 11 bases in between. The CDR3 has 13 residues.